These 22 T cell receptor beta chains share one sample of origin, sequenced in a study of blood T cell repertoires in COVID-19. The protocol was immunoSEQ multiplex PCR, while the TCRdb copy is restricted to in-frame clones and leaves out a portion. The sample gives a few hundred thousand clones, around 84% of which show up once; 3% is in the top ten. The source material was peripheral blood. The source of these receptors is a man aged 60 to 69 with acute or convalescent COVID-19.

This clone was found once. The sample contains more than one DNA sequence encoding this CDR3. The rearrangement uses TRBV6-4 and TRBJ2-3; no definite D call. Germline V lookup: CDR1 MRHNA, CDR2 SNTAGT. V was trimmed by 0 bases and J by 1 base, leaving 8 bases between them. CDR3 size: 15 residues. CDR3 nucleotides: TGTGCCAGCAGTGACTCAAGAGGTGGCACAGATACGCAGTATTTT. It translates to CASSDSRGGTDTQYF.

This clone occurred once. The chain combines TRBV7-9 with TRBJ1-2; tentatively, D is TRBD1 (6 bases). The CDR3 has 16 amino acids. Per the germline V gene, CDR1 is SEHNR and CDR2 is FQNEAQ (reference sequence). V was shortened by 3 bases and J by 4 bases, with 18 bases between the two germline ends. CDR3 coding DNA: TGTGCCAGCAGCTTGTCGGTGACAGGATCGGGCTATGGCTACACCTTC. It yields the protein CASSLSVTGSGYGYTF.

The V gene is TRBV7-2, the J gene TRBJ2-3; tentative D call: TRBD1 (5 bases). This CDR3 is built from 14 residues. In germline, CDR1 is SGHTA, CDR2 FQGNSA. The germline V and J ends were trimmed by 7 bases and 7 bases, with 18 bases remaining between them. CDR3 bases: TGTGCCAGCATCGACAGCCTAAATACGCATACGCAGTATTTT. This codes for CASIDSLNTHTQYF.

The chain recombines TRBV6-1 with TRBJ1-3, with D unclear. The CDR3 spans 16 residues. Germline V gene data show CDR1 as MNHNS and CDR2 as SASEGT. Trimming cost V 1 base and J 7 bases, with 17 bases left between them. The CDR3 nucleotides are TGTGCCAGCAGTGAAGTGCTGGCCATCGGGAGCAACACCATATATTTT. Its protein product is CASSEVLAIGSNTIYF.

The CDR3, as DNA: TGTGCCAGCAGCCCCCAGACCGGGACAGTTTTCCAAGAGACCCAGTACTTC. Its translation is CASSPQTGTVFQETQYF. V is TRBV7-6 and J is TRBJ2-5; TRBD1 matches 7 bases. This CDR3 has 17 amino acids. V lost 5 bases to trimming and J lost 1 base; unmatched junction nucleotides: 13. Germline V gene sequence: CDR1 SGHVS, CDR2 FNYEAQ.

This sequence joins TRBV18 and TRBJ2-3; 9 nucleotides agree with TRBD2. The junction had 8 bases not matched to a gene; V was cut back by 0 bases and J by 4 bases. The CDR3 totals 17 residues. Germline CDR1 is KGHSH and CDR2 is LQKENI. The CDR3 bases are TGTGCCAGCTCACCACCTCCTTGGCGGGGGGGCGCAGATACGCAGTATTTT. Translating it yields CASSPPPWRGGADTQYF.

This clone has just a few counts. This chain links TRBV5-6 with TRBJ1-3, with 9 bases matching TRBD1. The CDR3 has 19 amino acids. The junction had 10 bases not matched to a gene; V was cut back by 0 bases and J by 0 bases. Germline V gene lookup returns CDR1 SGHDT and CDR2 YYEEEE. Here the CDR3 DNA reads TGTGCCAGCAGCTTGGACAGGGGGCGAGGACTTCACTCTGGAAACACCATATATTTT. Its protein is CASSLDRGRGLHSGNTIYF. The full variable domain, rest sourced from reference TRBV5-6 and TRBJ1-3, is DAGVTQSPTHLIKTRGQQVTLRCSPKSGHDTVSWYQQALGQGPQFIFQYYEEEERQRGNFPDRFSGHQFPNYSSELNVNALLLGDSALYLCASSLDRGRGLHSGNTIYFGEGSWLTVV.

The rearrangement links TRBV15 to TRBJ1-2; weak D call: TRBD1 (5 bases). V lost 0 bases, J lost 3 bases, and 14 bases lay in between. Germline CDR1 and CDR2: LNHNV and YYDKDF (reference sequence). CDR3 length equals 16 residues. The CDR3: CATSRERGGSDYGYTF. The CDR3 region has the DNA TGTGCCACCAGCAGAGAGCGCGGGGGGTCGGACTATGGCTACACCTTC.

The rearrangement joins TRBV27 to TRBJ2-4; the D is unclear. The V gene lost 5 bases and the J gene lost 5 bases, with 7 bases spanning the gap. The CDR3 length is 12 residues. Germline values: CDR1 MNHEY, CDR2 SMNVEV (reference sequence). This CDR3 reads CASSPTQNIQYF. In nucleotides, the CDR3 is TGTGCCAGCAGTCCCACTCAAAACATTCAGTACTTC.

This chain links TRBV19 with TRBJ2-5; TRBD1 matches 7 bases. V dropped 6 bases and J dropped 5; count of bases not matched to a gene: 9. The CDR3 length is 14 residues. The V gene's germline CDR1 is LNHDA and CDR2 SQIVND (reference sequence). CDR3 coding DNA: TGTGCCAGTAGCGGATTGACAGGGTCGGAGACCCAGTACTTC. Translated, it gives CASSGLTGSETQYF.

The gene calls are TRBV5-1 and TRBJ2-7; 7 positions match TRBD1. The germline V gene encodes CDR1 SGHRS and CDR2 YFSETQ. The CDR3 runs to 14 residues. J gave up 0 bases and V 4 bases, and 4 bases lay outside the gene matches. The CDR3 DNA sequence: TGCGCCAGCAGCCGGACAGGAGACTCCTACGAGCAGTACTTC. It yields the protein CASSRTGDSYEQYF.

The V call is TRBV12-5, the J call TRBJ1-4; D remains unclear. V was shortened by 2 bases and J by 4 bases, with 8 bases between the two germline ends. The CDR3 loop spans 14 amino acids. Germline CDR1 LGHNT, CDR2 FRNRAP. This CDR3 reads CASGLKGGNEKLFF. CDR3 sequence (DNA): TGTGCTAGTGGTTTGAAGGGAGGTAATGAAAAACTGTTTTTT.

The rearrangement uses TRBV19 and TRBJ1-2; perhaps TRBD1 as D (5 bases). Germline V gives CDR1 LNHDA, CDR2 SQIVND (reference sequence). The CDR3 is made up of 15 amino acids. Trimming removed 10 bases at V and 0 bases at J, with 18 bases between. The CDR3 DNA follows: TGTGCCACCCACGGGGGACCCCCTTCTAACTATGGCTACACCTTC. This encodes CATHGGPPSNYGYTF.

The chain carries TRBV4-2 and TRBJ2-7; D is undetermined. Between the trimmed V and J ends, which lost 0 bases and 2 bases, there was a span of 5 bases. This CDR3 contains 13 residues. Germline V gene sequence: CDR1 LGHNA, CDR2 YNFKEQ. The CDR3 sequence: CASSQESAYEQYF. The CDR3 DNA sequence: TGTGCCAGCAGCCAAGAATCGGCCTACGAGCAGTACTTC.

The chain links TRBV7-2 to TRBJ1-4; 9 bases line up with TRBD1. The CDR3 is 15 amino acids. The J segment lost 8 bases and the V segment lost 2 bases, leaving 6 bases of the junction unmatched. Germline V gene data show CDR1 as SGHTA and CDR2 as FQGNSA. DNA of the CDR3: TGTGCCAGCAGCTTACAACAGGGGGCGGGGGAAAAACTGTTTTTT. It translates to CASSLQQGAGEKLFF.

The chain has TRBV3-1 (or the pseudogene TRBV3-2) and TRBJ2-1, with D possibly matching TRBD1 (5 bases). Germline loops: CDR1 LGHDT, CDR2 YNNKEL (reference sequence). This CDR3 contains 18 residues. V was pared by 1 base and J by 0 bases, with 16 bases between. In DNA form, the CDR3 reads TGTGCCAGCAGCCAAGTTGTGGGGCGGTGGAACTCCTACAATGAGCAGTTCTTC. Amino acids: CASSQVVGRWNSYNEQFF.

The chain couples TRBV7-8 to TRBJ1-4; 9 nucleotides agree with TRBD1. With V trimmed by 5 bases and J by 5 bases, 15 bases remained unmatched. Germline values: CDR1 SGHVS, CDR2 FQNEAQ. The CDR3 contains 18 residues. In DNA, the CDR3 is TGTGCCAGCAGCCAGACGGTACAGGGGGCGGTCTGGAATGAAAAACTGTTTTTT. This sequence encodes CASSQTVQGAVWNEKLFF.

The CDR3 DNA reads as TGCGCCAGCAGCTTTTCCGCAGGGGCACACCCTGAAGCTTTCTTT. Translating it yields CASSFSAGAHPEAFF. The chain links TRBV5-1 to TRBJ1-1; D is perhaps TRBD1 (6 bases). CDR1 is SGHRS and CDR2 is YFSETQ in the germline V gene. CDR3 length equals 15 residues. V shed 2 bases and J shed 6 bases, with 17 bases lying between them.

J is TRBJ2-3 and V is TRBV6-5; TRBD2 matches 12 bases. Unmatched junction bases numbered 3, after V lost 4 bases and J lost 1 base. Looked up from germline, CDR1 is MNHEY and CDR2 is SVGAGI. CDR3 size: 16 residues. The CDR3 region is CASSSASGGGTDTQYF. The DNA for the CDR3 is TGTGCCAGCAGTTCCGCTAGCGGGGGGGGCACAGATACGCAGTATTTT.

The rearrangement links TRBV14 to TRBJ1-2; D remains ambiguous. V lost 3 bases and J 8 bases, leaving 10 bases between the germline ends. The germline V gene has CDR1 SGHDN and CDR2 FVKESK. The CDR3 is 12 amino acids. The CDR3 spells CASSQRVGGYTF. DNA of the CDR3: TGTGCCAGCAGCCAGAGGGTCGGCGGCTACACCTTC. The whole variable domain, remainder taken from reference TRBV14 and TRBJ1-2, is EAGVTQFPSHSVIEKGQTVTLRCDPISGHDNLYWYRRVMGKEIKFLLHFVKESKQDESGMPNNRFLAERTGGTYSTLKVQPAELEDSGVYFCASSQRVGGYTFGSGTRLTVV.

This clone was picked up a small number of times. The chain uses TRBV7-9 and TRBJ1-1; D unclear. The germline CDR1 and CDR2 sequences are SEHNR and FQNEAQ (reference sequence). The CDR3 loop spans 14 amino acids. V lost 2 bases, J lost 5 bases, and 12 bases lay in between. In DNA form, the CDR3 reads TGTGCCAGCAGCTTATCGGGATCTTCGACTGAAGCTTTCTTT. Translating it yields CASSLSGSSTEAFF.

This chain's CDR3 is CASRDSPSSEEKLFF. The CDR3 DNA is TGCGCCAGCAGGGACAGCCCGTCCTCCGAGGAAAAACTGTTTTTT. The chain combines TRBV5-1 with TRBJ1-4; D may be TRBD1 (6 bases). The length of the CDR3 is 15 residues. Trimming took off 5 bases at V and 8 bases at J, with 19 bases between the two ends. From germline, CDR1 is SGHRS and CDR2 YFSETQ.